The following is a TCR beta chain sequence with its context. The use of a sample-barcoded 5' primer and a J-beta primer mix characterized a second PCR of roughly 6 to 11 cycles. TCRdb fed the 5' RACE reads into MiXCR, producing one record per CDR3 protein. The data hold under 1,000,000 distinct CDR3 sequences, with about 46% observed a single time. The germline gives CDR1 ENHRY, CDR2 SYGVKD. Between the trimmed V and J ends, which lost 2 bases and 0 bases, there was a span of 5 bases. This CDR3 comprises 14 residues. This specimen comes from a study of blood T cells in healthy people across ages. Sample: blood. The clonotype was recovered from an elderly man in good health. The chain uses TRBV10-3 and TRBJ1-5; D is unclear. CDR3: CAISEGSSNQPQHF. The CDR3 region has the DNA TGTGCCATCAGTGAGGGCAGTAGCAATCAGCCCCAGCATTTT.